The clone carrying this T cell receptor (beta chain) was detected only once. The sample originates from a study of control samples from healthy donors and cancer patients. Method: immunoSEQ multiplex PCR; TCRdb's copy keeps in-frame clones and lacks some. The sample shows around 150,000 clones, around 90% of them seen only once. V lost 5 bases and J 1 base, leaving 17 bases between the germline ends. Germline CDR1 MNHEY, CDR2 SVGEGT. This CDR3 comprises 16 residues. The chain carries TRBV6-2 or TRBV6-3 and TRBJ2-5; D is perhaps TRBD2 (6 bases). The receptor was derived from a man younger than 45 in good health. The sequencing input was blood. The chain's CDR3 is CASSPPAPGAQETQYF. As DNA, the CDR3 is TGTGCCAGCAGTCCACCCGCACCGGGAGCCCAAGAGACCCAGTACTTC.